This TCR beta chain was sequenced in a study of technical replicates of blood from a handful of donors. Germline CDR1 SGHTA, CDR2 FQGTGA. The CDR3 is 15 amino acids. Deletions cut 2 bases from V and 4 bases from J, with 15 bases between. The protocol was immunoSEQ multiplex PCR, while the TCRdb copy is restricted to in-frame clones and leaves out a portion. The data contain around 68,000 clones, roughly 91% of them singletons. The specimen was T cells isolated from PBMCs. This chain joins TRBV7-3 and TRBJ2-7, with a tentative D call TRBD2 (7 bases). This receptor was taken from a human donor in good health. Some clones in this sample may be carry-over from other donors' samples. The CDR3 DNA sequence: TGTGCCAGCAGCTTAGACGGGGGGCCCGCATACGAGCAGTACTTC. Protein product: CASSLDGGPAYEQYF. The entire variable domain, with the rest obtained from reference TRBV7-3 and TRBJ2-7, is as follows: GAGVSQTPSNKVTEKGKYVELRCDPISGHTALYWYRQSLGQGPEFLIYFQGTGAADDSGLPNDRFFAVRPEGSVSTLKIQRTERGDSAVYLCASSLDGGPAYEQYFGPGTRLTVT.